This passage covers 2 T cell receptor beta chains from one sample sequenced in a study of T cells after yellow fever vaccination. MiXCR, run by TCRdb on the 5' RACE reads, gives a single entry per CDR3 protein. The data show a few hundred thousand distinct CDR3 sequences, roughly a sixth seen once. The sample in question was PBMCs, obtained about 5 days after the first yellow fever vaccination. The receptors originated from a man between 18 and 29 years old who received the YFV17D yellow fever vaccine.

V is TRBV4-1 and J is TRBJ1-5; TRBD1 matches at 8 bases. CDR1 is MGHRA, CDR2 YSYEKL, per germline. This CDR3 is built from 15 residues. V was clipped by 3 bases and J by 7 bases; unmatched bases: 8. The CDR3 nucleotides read TGCGCCAGCAGCCAGGAACAGGGGGGCGGGCAGCCCCAGCATTTT. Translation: CASSQEQGGGQPQHF.

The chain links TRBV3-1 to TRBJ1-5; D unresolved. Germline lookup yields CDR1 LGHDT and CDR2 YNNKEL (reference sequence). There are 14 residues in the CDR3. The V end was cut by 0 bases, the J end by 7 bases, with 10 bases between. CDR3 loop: CASSQEGAGQPQHF. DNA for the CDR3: TGTGCCAGCAGCCAAGAGGGAGCCGGGCAGCCCCAGCATTTT.